Listed here is a single TCR beta chain. Its antigen is unknown. TCRdb redid the calling of the reads with MiXCR, one entry per CDR3 protein. The data contain roughly 920,000 distinct CDR3 sequences, around a third of them singletons. This sample stems from a study of T cell repertoires in cytomegalovirus infection. From germline, CDR1 is SGDLS and CDR2 YYNGEE. The CDR3 covers 16 residues. Trimming removed 4 bases from V and 4 bases from J; junction bases left unmatched: 11. The V call is TRBV9, the J call TRBJ2-5, with 9 bases fitting TRBD1. This specimen was cultured CD8+ T cells from PBMCs, taken from culture after CMV antigen stimulation. The receptor was derived from a human donor in good health (CMV status not recorded). Some clones in this sample may be carry-over from other donors' samples. The DNA of the CDR3 is TGTGCCAGCAGCCCCGCCGGGACAGGGACCCCAGAGACCCAGTACTTC. Its protein product is CASSPAGTGTPETQYF.